What follows is one T cell receptor beta chain and its context. Germline assignment: CDR1 MNHEY and CDR2 SMNVEV (reference sequence). Trimming took 3 bases from V and 7 from J; bases not matched to a gene: 15. The CDR3 covers 18 residues. Clones were read by immunoSEQ multiplex PCR, and TCRdb kept only the in-frame ones, dropping some. The sample lists roughly 100,000 clones, roughly 70% occurring once. The entry originates in a study of shared clonotypes between healthy human individuals. The sequence came from a woman aged 25-40 years in good health. The J gene is TRBJ2-2, the V gene TRBV27; 9 positions match TRBD1. The source material was memory CD8+ T cells sorted from blood. Subset in this sample: CD45RO+ cells pooled with CCR7-negative TemRA cells. Here the CDR3 DNA reads TGTGCCAGCAGTTTTAATTTAGGCCGGGACAGGGTTTTCGGGGAGCTGTTTTTT. Translating gives CASSFNLGRDRVFGELFF.